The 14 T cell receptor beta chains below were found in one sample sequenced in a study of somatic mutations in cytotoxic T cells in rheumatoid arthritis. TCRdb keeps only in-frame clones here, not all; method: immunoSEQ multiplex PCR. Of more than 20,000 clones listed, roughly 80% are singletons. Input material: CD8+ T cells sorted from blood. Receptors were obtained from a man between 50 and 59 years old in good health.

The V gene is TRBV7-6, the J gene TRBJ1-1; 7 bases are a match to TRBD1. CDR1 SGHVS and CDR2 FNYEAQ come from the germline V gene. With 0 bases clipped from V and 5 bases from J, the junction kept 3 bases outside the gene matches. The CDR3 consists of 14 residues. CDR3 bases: TGTGCCAGCAGCTTAGCAGGGGGCGGGACTGAAGCTTTCTTT. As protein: CASSLAGGGTEAFF.

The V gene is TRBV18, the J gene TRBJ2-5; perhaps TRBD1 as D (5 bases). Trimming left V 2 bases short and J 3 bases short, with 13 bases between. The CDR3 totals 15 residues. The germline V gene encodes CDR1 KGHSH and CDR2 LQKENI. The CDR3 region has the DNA TGTGCCAGCTCACCAGGGTTGCAGGGCGAAGAGACCCAGTACTTC. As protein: CASSPGLQGEETQYF.

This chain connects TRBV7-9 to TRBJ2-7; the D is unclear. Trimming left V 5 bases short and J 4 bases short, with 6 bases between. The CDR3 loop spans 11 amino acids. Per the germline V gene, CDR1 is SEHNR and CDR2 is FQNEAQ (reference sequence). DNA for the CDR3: TGTGCCAGCAGCCAGAGGTACGAGCAGTACTTC. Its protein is CASSQRYEQYF.

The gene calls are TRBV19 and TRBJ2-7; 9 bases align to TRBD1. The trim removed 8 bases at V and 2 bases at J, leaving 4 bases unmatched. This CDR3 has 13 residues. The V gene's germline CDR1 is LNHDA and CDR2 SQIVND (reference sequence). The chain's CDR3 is CASGQGSTYEQYF. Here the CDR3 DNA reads TGTGCCAGTGGACAGGGGTCGACCTACGAGCAGTACTTC.

Written as DNA, the CDR3 is TGTGCCAGCAGTTTATACCAGACTGCAGGGGCGGGTGGCTACACCTTC. It yields the protein CASSLYQTAGAGGYTF. The genes are TRBV27 and TRBJ1-2; tentative D call: TRBD1 (6 bases). Trimming took 1 base from V and 7 from J, leaving 19 bases between them. This CDR3 has 16 amino acids. The V gene's germline CDR1 is MNHEY and CDR2 SMNVEV (reference sequence).

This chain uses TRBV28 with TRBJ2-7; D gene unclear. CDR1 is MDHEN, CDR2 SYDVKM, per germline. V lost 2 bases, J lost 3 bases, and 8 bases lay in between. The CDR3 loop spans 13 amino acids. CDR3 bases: TGTGCCAGCAGTTTAAGTCCCTTCTACGAGCAGTACTTC. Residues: CASSLSPFYEQYF.

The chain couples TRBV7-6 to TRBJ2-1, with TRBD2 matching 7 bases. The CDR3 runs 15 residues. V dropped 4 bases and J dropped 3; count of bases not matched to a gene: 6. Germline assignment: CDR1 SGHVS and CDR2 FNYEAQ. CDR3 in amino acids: CASSSTGGGYNEQFF. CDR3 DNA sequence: TGTGCCAGCAGCTCGACGGGAGGTGGCTACAATGAGCAGTTCTTC.

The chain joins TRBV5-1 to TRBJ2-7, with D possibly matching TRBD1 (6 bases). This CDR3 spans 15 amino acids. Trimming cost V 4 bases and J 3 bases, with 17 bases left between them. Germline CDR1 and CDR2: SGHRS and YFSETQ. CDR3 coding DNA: TGCGCCAGCAGCCCGCGCTCAGGGGAACTCTACGAGCAGTACTTC. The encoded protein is CASSPRSGELYEQYF.

The CDR3 is CASSDVRNTIYF. The DNA for the CDR3 is TGTGCCAGCAGTGACGTTCGAAACACCATATATTTT. V is TRBV2 and J is TRBJ1-3; D not certain. The germline gives CDR1 SNHLY, CDR2 FYNNEI. V dropped 3 bases and J dropped 5 bases, with 5 bases sitting between them. The CDR3 is made up of 12 amino acids.

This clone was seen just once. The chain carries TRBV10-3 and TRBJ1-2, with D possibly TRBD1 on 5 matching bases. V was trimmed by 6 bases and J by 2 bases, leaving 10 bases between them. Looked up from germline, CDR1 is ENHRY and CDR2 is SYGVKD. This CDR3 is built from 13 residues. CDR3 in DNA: TGTGCCATCAGGGACAAGGGAAACTATGGCTACACCTTC. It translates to CAIRDKGNYGYTF.

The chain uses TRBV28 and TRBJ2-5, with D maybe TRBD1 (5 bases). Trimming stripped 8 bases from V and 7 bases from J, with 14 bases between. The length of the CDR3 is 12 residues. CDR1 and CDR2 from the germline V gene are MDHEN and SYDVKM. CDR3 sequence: CASSAFRGTQYF. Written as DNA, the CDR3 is TGTGCCAGCTCGGCCTTTAGGGGGACCCAGTACTTC.

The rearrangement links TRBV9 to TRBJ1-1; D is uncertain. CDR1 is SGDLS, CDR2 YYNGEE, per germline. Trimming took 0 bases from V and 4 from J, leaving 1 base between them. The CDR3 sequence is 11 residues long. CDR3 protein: CASSVATEAFF. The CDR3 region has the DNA TGTGCCAGCAGCGTAGCCACTGAAGCTTTCTTT. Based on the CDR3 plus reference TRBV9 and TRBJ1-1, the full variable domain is DSGVTQTPKHLITATGQRVTLRCSPRSGDLSVYWYQQSLDQGLQFLIQYYNGEERAKGNILERFSAQQFPDLHSELNLSSLELGDSALYFCASSVATEAFFGQGTRLTVV.

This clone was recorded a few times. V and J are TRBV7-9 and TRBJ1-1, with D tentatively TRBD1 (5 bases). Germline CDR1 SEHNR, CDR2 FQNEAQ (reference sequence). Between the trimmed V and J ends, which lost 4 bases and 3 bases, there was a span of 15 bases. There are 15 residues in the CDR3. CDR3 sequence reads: CASSSERDGHTEAFF. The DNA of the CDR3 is TGTGCCAGCAGCTCAGAAAGGGACGGACACACTGAAGCTTTCTTT. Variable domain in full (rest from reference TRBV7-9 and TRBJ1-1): DTGVSQNPRHKITKRGQNVTFRCDPISEHNRLYWYRQTLGQGPEFLTYFQNEAQLEKSRLLSDRFSAERPKGSFSTLEIQRTEQGDSAMYLCASSSERDGHTEAFFGQGTRLTVV.

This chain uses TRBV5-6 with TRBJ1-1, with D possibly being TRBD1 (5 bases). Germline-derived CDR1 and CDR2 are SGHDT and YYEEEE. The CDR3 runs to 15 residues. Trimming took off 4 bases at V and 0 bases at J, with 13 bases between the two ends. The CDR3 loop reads CASSPQVLLNTEAFF. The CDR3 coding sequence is TGTGCCAGCAGCCCACAGGTCCTGTTGAACACTGAAGCTTTCTTT.